This T cell receptor beta chain was captured by sequencing in a study of PD-1 blockade in classical Hodgkin lymphoma. Study information: Every 2 weeks, patients had 3 mg/kg nivolumab intravenously.

A single count supports this clone. What it recognizes is unknown. One junction end does not reproduce the germline sequence, and a read error may be involved. Germline CDR1 and CDR2: SSHAT and FNYEAQ (reference sequence). CDR3 size: 15 residues. The study's findings and limits: CD4+ TCR diversity rose significantly by C4D1, and CD8+ TCR diversity did not.

Brentuximab vedotin exposure varied among the patients, all of whom had relapsed after autologous stem cell transplantation. The assay was immunoSEQ multiplex PCR, and TCRdb's table has in-frame clones only and misses some. The repertoire holds around 14,000 clones, with about 86% as singletons. This sequence originates from a human donor with classical Hodgkin lymphoma. Sequenced here: peripheral blood mononuclear cells (PBMCs), sampled before the second cycle of nivolumab. The gene calls are TRBV7-7 and TRBJ2-5, with 13 bases identical to TRBD2. This chain's CDR3 is CASSLGTSGIETQYF. CDR3 in DNA: TGTGCTAGCAGCTTAGGGACTAGCGGGATAGAGACCCAGTACTTC. Using reference TRBV7-7 and TRBJ2-5 for the parts outside the CDR3, the full variable domain is GAGVSQSPRYKVTKRGQDVTLRCDPISSHATLYWYQQALGQGPEFLTYFNYEAQPDKSGLPSDRFSAERPEGSISTLTIQRTEQRDSAMYRCASSLGTSGIETQYFGPGTRLLVL.